Included here is one T cell receptor (beta chain) sequence, with context. These data are taken from a study of blood T cell repertoires in COVID-19. Germline V gene data show CDR1 as MDHEN and CDR2 as SYDVKM. CDR3 length equals 13 residues. As handled by the study authors: Cell counts per sample came from amplifying reference gene primers. Sequenced by immunoSEQ multiplex PCR; TCRdb stores in-frame clones only, minus some. From that table come the V and J calls and clone size; the DNA was used to work out D and trimming. The sample records just under 65,000 clones, 65% to 80% being singletons. The source is a human donor in a cohort sampled during active COVID-19. Source material: peripheral blood. The chain uses TRBV28 and TRBJ1-2, with D maybe TRBD1 (5 bases). The CDR3 coding sequence is TGTGCGGCTAAGGGGTCTCCTAACTATGGCTACACCTTC. Its protein product is CAAKGSPNYGYTF.